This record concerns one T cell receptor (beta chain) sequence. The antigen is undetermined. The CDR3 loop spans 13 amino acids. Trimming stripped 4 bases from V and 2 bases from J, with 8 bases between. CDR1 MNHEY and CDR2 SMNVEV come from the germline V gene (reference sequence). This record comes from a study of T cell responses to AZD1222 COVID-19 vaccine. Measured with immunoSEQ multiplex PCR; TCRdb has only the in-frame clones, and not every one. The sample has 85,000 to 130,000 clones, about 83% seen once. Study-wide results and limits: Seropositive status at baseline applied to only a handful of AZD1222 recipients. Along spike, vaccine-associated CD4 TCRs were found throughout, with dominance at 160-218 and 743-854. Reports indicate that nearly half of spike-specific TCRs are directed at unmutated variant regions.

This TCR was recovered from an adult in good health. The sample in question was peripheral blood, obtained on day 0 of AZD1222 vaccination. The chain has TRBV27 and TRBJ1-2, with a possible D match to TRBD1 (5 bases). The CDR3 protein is CASSWGGNYGYTF. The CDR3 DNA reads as TGTGCCAGCAGTTGGGGGGGAAACTATGGCTACACCTTC.